This T cell receptor (beta chain) was sequenced during a study of molecular identifiers for immune sequencing clone quantification. This CDR3 comprises 16 residues. Between the trimmed V and J ends, which lost 4 bases and 5 bases, there was a span of 21 bases. Germline CDR1 is SGHNT and CDR2 is YYREEE (reference sequence). A word on this clonotype: What it recognizes is unknown. A read error is possible here, since a much larger clone lies one base away.

For bulk TCR libraries, previously described methods and listed TCR primers were used. TCRdb recomputed calls from the PCR reads with MiXCR, one row per CDR3 protein. The data show 490,000 or so distinct CDR3 sequences, about 22% seen once. Naive CD8 T cells were FACS-sorted by CD8+CD4-CCR7+CD45RA+ markers. Overall study results and limits: Highly expanded clone sizes could end up underestimated if a barcode were shared by identical TCR molecules.

The receptor's source is a human donor in good health. Some libraries in this study had Jurkat cell RNA spiked in. The specimen sequenced was naive CD8+ T cells from blood, with Jurkat cell RNA spiked in. Subset defined: FACS-sorted CD8+CD4-CCR7+CD45RA+ naive T cells. The chain combines TRBV5-4 with TRBJ2-5, with D perhaps matching TRBD2 (7 bases). The CDR3 protein is CASSRPEGGSDETQYF. The CDR3, as DNA: TGTGCCAGCAGCCGTCCCGAGGGGGGGAGCGATGAGACCCAGTACTTC.